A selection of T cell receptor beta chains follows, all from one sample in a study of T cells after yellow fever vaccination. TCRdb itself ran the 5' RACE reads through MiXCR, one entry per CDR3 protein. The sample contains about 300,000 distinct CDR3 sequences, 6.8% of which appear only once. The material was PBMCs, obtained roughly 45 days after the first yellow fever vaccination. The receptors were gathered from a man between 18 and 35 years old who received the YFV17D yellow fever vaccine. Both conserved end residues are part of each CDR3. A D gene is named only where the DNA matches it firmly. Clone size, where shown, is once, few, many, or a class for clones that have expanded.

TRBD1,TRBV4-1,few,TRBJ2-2,CASGGQGLAGELFF,TGCGCCAGCGGCGGACAGGGGCTCGCCGGGGAGCTGTTTTTT
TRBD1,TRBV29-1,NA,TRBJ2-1,CSVAPTGDNEQFF,TGCAGCGTTGCCCCTACAGGGGACAATGAGCAGTTCTTC
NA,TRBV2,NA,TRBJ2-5,CASAEWETQYF,TGTGCCAGCGCGGAATGGGAGACCCAGTACTTC
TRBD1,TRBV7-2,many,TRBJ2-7,CASSSRQGGTDEQYF,TGTGCCAGCAGTTCCAGACAGGGGGGGACCGACGAGCAGTACTTC
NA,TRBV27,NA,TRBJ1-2,CASSYQFNYGYTF,TGTGCCAGCAGTTATCAATTTAACTATGGCTACACCTTC
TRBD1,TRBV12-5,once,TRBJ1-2,CASGSLGQGSYGYTF,TGTGCTAGTGGCTCATTGGGACAGGGGAGCTATGGCTACACCTTC
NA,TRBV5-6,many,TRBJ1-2,CASNRDANYGYTF,TGTGCCAGCAACCGGGACGCGAACTATGGCTACACCTTC
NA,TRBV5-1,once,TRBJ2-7,CASSPHGGMIYEQYF,TGCGCCAGCAGCCCTCACGGGGGAATGATATACGAGCAGTACTTC
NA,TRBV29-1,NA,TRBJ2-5,CSVERRLYQETQYF,TGCAGCGTTGAAAGGCGGCTGTACCAAGAGACCCAGTACTTC
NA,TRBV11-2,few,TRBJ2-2,CASSLVIDSLLSNTGELFF,TGTGCCAGCAGCTTAGTAATCGACAGCCTGCTTAGTAACACCGGGGAGCTGTTTTTT